One and the same sample provided the 3 T cell receptor beta chains below, sequenced in a study of PD-1 blockade in classical Hodgkin lymphoma. Every one of the patients relapsed after autologous stem cell transplantation (brentuximab vedotin exposure was variable). The repertoire was sequenced with immunoSEQ multiplex PCR; TCRdb's copy has only in-frame clones and lacks some. The sample has approximately 59,000 clones; around 93% are singletons. The starting material was peripheral blood mononuclear cells (PBMCs), obtained before the second cycle of nivolumab. The receptors come from a human donor with classical Hodgkin lymphoma.

The chain employs TRBV25-1 and TRBJ2-7; D is undetermined. The CDR3 has 11 amino acids. The germline V gene has CDR1 MGHDK and CDR2 SYGVNS. Trimming took off 8 bases at V and 6 bases at J, with 11 bases between the two ends. The CDR3 protein is CASGHLFEQYF. The CDR3 DNA reads as TGTGCCAGCGGTCACCTCTTCGAGCAGTACTTC.

V and J are TRBV4-1 and TRBJ2-7; 7 bases are a match to TRBD1. After removal of 0 bases from V and 0 bases from J, the junction contained 14 bases not matched to a gene. The CDR3 has 19 amino acids. Germline loops: CDR1 MGHRA, CDR2 YSYEKL. CDR3 in amino acids: CASSQDLFRTGSSSYEQYF. CDR3 DNA: TGCGCCAGCAGCCAAGACCTATTCCGGACAGGTTCAAGCTCCTACGAGCAGTACTTC.

The chain combines TRBV28 with TRBJ1-2, with 9 bases fitting TRBD1. The CDR3 extends over 17 amino acids. V gave up 5 bases and J gave up 4 bases; unmatched junction bases: 14. Germline CDR1 MDHEN, CDR2 SYDVKM. CDR3 amino acids: CASSGDRDLRLLYGYTF. CDR3 nucleotide sequence: TGTGCCAGCAGTGGGGACAGGGATCTCCGGCTACTCTATGGCTACACCTTC.